This TCR beta chain was obtained from a study of technical replicates of blood from a few donors. This CDR3 spans 14 amino acids. V was trimmed by 4 bases and J by 0 bases, leaving 10 bases between them. Per the germline V gene, CDR1 is MNHEY and CDR2 is SMNVEV (reference sequence). The method was immunoSEQ multiplex PCR; TCRdb's version includes in-frame clones alone and lacks a portion of them. The table lists more than 90,000 clones, just over 95% of them singletons, with over 0.2% in the top ten. The clonotype originates from a human donor in good health. Sequencing was performed on T cells isolated from PBMCs. The V gene is TRBV27, the J gene TRBJ2-7, with TRBD1 as a possible D gene (6 bases). CDR3 in DNA: TGTGCCAGCAGTTCGGGACACGGCTCCTACGAGCAGTACTTC. The encoded protein is CASSSGHGSYEQYF.